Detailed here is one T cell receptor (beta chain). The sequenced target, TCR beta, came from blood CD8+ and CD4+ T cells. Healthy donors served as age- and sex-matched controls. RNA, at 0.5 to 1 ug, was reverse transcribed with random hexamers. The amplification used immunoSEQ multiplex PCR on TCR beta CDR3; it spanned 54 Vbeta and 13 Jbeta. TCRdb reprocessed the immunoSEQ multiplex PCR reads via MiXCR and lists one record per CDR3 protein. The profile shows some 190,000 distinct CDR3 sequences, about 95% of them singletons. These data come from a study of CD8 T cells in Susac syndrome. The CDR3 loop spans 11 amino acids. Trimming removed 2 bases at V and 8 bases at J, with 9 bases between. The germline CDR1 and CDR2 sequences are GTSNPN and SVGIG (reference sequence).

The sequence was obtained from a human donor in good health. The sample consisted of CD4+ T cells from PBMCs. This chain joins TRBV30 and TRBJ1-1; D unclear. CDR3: CAWSSRWEAFF. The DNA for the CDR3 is TGTGCCTGGAGTAGTAGATGGGAAGCTTTCTTT.